Shown below are 11 T cell receptor beta chains from a single sample sequenced in a study of OX40 agonist ivuxolimab in advanced cancers. Only in-frame clones appear in the TCRdb table, and some are missing; sequencing was by immunoSEQ multiplex PCR. The data hold some 81,000 clones, with around 86% observed a single time. Specimen: CD4+ or CD8+ T cells sorted from blood, collected in a trial of the OX40 agonist ivuxolimab. These receptor sequences come from an adult with an advanced solid tumor such as melanoma, head and neck, liver or kidney cancer.

The genes are TRBV28 and TRBJ1-4; 11 bases map to TRBD1. The trim removed 3 bases at V and 6 bases at J, leaving 3 bases unmatched. The CDR3 totals 15 residues. Germline CDR1 is MDHEN and CDR2 is SYDVKM. DNA of the CDR3: TGTGCCAGCAGTTTGGGGGGACAGGGGGATGAAAAACTGTTTTTT. Its protein is CASSLGGQGDEKLFF. Based on the CDR3 plus reference TRBV28 and TRBJ1-4, the full variable domain is DVKVTQSSRYLVKRTGEKVFLECVQDMDHENMFWYRQDPGLGLRLIYFSYDVKMKEKGDIPEGYSVSREKKERFSLILESASTNQTSMYLCASSLGGQGDEKLFFGSGTQLSVL.

The chain carries TRBV19 and TRBJ1-2; D unclear. Trimming stripped 5 bases from V and 5 bases from J, with 12 bases between. This CDR3 comprises 13 residues. CDR1 is LNHDA and CDR2 is SQIVND in the germline V gene (reference sequence). CDR3 amino acids: CASSLERAYGYTF. The CDR3 nucleotides read TGTGCCAGTAGTCTGGAGAGGGCATATGGCTACACCTTC.

This rearrangement joins TRBV30 to TRBJ2-7, with D maybe TRBD1 (7 bases). V was cut by 3 bases and J by 2 bases, with 14 bases left in between. Germline V gene sequence: CDR1 GTSNPN, CDR2 SVGIG (reference sequence). The CDR3 runs to 14 residues. CDR3 in DNA: TGTGCCTGGAGCCTGGGCGGGACAGCCTACGAGCAGTACTTC. Translating gives CAWSLGGTAYEQYF.

J is TRBJ2-7 and V is TRBV7-2; TRBD2 agrees at 7 bases. The CDR3 is 16 amino acids. Unmatched junction bases numbered 13, after V lost 2 bases and J lost 6 bases. Germline V lookup: CDR1 SGHTA, CDR2 FQGNSA. In DNA, the CDR3 is TGTGCCAGCAGCTTATTTTCTCGGGCGGGGGTTGGCGAGCAGTACTTC. Its protein product is CASSLFSRAGVGEQYF.

The rearrangement uses TRBV20-1 and TRBJ1-1, with no clear D. Germline-derived CDR1 and CDR2 are DFQATT and SNEGSKA (reference sequence). The V gene lost 6 bases and the J gene lost 11 bases, with 16 bases spanning the gap. The CDR3 has 11 residues. The CDR3 sequence is CSARRAIPAFF. CDR3 DNA sequence: TGCAGTGCCAGAAGGGCCATACCGGCTTTCTTT.

The chain carries TRBV5-1 and TRBJ2-7, with D possibly being TRBD1 (5 bases). CDR1 SGHRS and CDR2 YFSETQ come from the germline V gene. With 2 bases removed from V and 3 bases from J, the gap between germline ends came to 12 bases. The CDR3 extends over 14 amino acids. The CDR3 is CASSLGEGFYEQYF. Written as DNA, the CDR3 is TGCGCCAGCAGCTTAGGGGAAGGATTCTACGAGCAGTACTTC.

This clone was counted once. The V call is TRBV14, the J call TRBJ2-3; 10 nucleotides match TRBD2. This CDR3 is 20 amino acids long. Germline CDR1 is SGHDN and CDR2 is FVKESK. Germline trimming cut 1 base from V and 0 bases from J; bases unmatched to any gene: 13. For the CDR3, the DNA is TGTGCCAGCAGCCAAGCGGATAGCGGGGGGCCGCCTACTAGCACAGATACGCAGTATTTT. It codes for CASSQADSGGPPTSTDTQYF.

The chain links TRBV27 to TRBJ2-1, with 7 bases fitting TRBD1. Germline CDR1 and CDR2: MNHEY and SMNVEV (reference sequence). This CDR3 is 13 amino acids long. V lost 5 bases to trimming and J lost 9 bases; unmatched junction nucleotides: 7. CDR3 DNA: TGTGCCAGCAGTACCCTGACAGGGATTGAGCAGTTCTTC. It encodes CASSTLTGIEQFF.

The chain employs TRBV2 and TRBJ1-2; no firm D call. The CDR3 consists of 14 residues. V was pared by 5 bases and J by 1 base, with 11 bases between. Germline loops: CDR1 SNHLY, CDR2 FYNNEI. The CDR3 reads CASSFMVGNYGYTF. In DNA form, the CDR3 reads TGTGCCAGCAGTTTCATGGTGGGTAACTATGGCTACACCTTC.

V usage is TRBV11-2 and J usage is TRBJ1-5; no reliable D call. From germline, CDR1 is SGHAT and CDR2 FQNNGV. The CDR3 consists of 15 residues. V dropped 1 base and J dropped 5 bases, with 12 bases sitting between them. The CDR3 DNA is TGTGCCAGCAGCTTAGGGACCGGGATAGATCAGCCCCAGCATTTT. Translation gives CASSLGTGIDQPQHF.

The chain links TRBV19 to TRBJ2-1; D remains ambiguous. The germline V and J ends were trimmed by 4 bases and 7 bases, with 14 bases remaining between them. The CDR3 is made up of 14 amino acids. CDR1 and CDR2 from the germline V gene are LNHDA and SQIVND (reference sequence). The CDR3 sequence: CASSKRSQENEQFF. The CDR3 coding sequence is TGTGCCAGTAGTAAGAGGTCCCAGGAAAATGAGCAGTTCTTC.